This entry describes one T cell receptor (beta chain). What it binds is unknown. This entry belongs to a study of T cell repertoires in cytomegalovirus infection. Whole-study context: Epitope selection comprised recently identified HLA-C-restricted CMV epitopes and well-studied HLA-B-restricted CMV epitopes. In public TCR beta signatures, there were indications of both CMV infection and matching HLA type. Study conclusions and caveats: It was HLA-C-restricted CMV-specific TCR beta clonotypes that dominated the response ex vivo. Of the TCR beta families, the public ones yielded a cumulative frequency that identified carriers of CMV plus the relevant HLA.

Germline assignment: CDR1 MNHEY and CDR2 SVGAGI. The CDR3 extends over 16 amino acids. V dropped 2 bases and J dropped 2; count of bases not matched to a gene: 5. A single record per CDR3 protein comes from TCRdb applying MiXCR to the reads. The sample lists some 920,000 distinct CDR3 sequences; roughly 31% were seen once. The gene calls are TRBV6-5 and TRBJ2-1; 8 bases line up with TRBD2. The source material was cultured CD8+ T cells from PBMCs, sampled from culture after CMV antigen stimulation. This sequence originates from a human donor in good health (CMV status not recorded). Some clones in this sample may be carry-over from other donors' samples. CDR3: CASSYVRGAPYNEQFF. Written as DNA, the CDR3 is TGTGCCAGCAGTTACGTGCGGGGGGCTCCCTACAATGAGCAGTTCTTC.